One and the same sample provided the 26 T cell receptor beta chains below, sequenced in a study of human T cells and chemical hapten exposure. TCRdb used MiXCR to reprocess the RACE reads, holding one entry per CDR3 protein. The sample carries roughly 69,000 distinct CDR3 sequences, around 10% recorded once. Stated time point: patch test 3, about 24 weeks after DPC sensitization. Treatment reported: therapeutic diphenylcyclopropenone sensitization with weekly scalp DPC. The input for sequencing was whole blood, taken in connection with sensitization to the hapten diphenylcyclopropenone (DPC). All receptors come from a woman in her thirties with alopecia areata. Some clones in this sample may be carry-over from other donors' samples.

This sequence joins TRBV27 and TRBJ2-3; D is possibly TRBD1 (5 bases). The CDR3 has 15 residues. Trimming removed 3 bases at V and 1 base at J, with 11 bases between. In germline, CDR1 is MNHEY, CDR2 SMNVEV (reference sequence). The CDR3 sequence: CASSFLPRGTDTQYF. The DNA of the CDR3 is TGTGCCAGCAGTTTTCTACCCAGGGGCACAGATACGCAGTATTTT.

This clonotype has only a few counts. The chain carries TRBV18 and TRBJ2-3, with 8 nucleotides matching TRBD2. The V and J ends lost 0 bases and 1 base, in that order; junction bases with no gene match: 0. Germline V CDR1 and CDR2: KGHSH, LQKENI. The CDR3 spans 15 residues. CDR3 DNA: TGTGCCAGCTCACCACCGACTAGCGGCACAGATACGCAGTATTTT. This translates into CASSPPTSGTDTQYF.

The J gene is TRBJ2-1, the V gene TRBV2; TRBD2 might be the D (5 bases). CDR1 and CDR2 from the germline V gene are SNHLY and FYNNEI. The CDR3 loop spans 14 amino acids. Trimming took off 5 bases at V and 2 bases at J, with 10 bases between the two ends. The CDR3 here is CASSPAGAYNEQFF. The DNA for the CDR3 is TGTGCCAGCAGTCCTGCCGGGGCCTACAATGAGCAGTTCTTC.

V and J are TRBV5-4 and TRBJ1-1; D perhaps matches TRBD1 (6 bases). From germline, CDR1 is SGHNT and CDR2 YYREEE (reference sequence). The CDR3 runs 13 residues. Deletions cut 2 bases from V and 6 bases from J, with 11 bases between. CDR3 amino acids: CASSLGAGAEAFF. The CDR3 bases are TGTGCCAGCAGCTTAGGGGCAGGGGCTGAAGCTTTCTTT.

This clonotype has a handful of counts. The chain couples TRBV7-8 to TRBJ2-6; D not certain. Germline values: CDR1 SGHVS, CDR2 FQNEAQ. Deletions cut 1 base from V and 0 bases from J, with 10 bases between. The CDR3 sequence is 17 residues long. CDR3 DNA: TGTGCCAGCAGCTTAGGGTTAGTAGCCTCTGGGGCCAACGTCCTGACTTTC. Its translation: CASSLGLVASGANVLTF.

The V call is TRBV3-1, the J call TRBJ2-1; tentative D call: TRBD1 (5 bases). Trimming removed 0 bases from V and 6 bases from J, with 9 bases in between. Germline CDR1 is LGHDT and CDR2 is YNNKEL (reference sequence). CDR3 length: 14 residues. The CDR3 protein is CASSQDWGFNEQFF. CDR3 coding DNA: TGTGCCAGCAGCCAAGATTGGGGCTTCAATGAGCAGTTCTTC.

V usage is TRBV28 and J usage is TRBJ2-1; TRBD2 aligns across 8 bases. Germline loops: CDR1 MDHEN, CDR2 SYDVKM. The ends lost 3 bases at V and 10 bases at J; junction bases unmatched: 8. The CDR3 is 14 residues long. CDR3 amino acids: CASSFPGGGREQFF. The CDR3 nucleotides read TGTGCCAGCAGTTTCCCCGGGGGCGGGAGGGAGCAGTTCTTC.

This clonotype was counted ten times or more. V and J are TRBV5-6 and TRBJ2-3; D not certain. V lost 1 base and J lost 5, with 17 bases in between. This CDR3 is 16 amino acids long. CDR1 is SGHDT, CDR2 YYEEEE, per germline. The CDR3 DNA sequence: TGTGCCAGCAGCTTGAGGGCTTCATTCATGGGAGATACGCAGTATTTT. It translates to CASSLRASFMGDTQYF.

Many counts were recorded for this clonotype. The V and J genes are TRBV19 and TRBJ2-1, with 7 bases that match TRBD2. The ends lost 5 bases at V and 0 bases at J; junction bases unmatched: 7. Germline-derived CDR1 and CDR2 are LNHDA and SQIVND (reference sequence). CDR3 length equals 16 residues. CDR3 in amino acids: CASSFPAGSSYNEQFF. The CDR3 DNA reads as TGTGCCAGTAGTTTCCCAGCGGGATCCTCCTACAATGAGCAGTTCTTC.

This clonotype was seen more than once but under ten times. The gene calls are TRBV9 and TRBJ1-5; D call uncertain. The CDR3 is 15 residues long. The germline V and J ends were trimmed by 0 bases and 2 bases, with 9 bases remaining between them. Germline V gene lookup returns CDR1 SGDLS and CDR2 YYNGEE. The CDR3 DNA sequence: TGTGCCAGCAGCGTAGGACACGCCGGCAATCAGCCCCAGCATTTT. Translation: CASSVGHAGNQPQHF.

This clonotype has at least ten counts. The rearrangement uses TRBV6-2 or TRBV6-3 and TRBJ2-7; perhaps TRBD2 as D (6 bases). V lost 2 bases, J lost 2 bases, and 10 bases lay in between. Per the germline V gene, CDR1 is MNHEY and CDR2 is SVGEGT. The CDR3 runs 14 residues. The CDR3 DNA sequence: TGTGCCAGCAGTTACGGGGGGAGTACCTACGAGCAGTACTTC. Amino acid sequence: CASSYGGSTYEQYF.

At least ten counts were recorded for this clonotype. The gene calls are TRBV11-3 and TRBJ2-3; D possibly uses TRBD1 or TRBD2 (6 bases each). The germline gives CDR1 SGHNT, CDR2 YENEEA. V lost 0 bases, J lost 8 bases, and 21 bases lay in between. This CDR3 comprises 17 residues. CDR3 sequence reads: CASSLDGGYGGEVTQYF. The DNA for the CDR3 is TGTGCCAGCAGCTTAGATGGCGGCTACGGGGGCGAGGTTACGCAGTATTTT.

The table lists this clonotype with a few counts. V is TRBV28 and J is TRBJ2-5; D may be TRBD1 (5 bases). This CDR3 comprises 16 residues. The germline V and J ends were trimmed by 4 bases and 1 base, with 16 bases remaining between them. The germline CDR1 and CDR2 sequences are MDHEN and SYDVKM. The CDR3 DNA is TGTGCCAGCAGTTCTGGGGCTGCATCTCCCCAAGAGACCCAGTACTTC. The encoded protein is CASSSGAASPQETQYF.

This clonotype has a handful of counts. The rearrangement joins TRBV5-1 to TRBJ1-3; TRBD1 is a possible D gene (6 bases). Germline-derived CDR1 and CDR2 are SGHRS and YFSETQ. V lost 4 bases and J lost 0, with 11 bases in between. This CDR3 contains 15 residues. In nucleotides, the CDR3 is TGCGCCAGCAGCGGGGGCGGAACCTCTGGAAACACCATATATTTT. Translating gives CASSGGGTSGNTIYF. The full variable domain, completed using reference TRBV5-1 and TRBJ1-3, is KAGVTQTPRYLIKTRGQQVTLSCSPISGHRSVSWYQQTPGQGLQFLFEYFSETQRNKGNFPGRFSGRQFSNSRSEMNVSTLELGDSALYLCASSGGGTSGNTIYFGEGSWLTVV.

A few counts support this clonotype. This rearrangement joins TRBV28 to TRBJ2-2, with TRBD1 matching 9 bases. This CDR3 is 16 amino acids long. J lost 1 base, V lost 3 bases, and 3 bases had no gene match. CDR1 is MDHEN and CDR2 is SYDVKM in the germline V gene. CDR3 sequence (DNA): TGTGCCAGCAGTTTTTGGGGACAGGGGAACACCGGGGAGCTGTTTTTT. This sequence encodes CASSFWGQGNTGELFF.

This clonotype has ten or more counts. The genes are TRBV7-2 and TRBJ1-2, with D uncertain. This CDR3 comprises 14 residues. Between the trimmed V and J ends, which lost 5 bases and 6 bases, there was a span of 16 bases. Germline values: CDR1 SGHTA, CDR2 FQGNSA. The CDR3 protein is CASSISPDSHGYTF. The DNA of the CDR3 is TGTGCCAGCAGCATTTCCCCGGACTCTCATGGCTACACCTTC. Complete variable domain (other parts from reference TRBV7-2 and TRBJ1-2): GAGVSQSPSNKVTEKGKDVELRCDPISGHTALYWYRQSLGQGLEFLIYFQGNSAPDKSGLPSDRFSAERTGGSVSTLTIQRTQQEDSAVYLCASSISPDSHGYTFGSGTRLTVV.

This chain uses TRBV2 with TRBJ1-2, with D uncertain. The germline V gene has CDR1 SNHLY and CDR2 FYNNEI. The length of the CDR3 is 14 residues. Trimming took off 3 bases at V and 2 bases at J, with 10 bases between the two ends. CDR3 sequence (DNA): TGTGCCAGCAGTGAGGTTCAAATGAACTATGGCTACACCTTC. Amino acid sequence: CASSEVQMNYGYTF.

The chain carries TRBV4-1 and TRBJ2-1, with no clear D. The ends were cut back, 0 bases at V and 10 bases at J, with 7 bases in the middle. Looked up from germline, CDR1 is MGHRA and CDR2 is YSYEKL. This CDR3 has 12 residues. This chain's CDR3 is CASSQDGREQFF. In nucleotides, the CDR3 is TGCGCCAGCAGCCAAGACGGTCGGGAGCAGTTCTTC.

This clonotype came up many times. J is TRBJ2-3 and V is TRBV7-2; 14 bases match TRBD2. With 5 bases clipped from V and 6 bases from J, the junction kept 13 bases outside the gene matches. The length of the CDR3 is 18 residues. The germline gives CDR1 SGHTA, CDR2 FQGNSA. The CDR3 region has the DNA TGTGCCAGCAGCCCCCGGGGGGGACTAGCGGGAGTCGGGGATACGCAGTATTTT. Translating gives CASSPRGGLAGVGDTQYF.

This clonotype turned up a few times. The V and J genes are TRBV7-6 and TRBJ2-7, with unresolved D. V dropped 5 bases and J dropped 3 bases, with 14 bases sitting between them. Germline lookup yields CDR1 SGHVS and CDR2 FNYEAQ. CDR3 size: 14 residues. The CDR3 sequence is CASSRTDKNYEQYF. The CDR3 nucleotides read TGTGCCAGCAGCCGGACCGACAAGAACTACGAGCAGTACTTC. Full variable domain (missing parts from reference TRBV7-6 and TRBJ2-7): GAGVSQSPRYKVTKRGQDVALRCDPISGHVSLYWYRQALGQGPEFLTYFNYEAQQDKSGLPNDRFSAERPEGSISTLTIQRTEQRDSAMYRCASSRTDKNYEQYFGPGTRLTVT.

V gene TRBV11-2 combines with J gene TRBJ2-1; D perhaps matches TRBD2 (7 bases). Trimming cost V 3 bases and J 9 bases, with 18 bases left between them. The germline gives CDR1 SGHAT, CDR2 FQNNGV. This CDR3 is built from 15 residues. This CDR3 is CASSFVGVGGREQFF. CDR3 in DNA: TGTGCCAGCAGCTTCGTGGGAGTCGGGGGGCGTGAGCAGTTCTTC. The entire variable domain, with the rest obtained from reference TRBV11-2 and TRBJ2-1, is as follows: EAGVAQSPRYKIIEKRQSVAFWCNPISGHATLYWYQQILGQGPKLLIQFQNNGVVDDSQLPKDRFSAERLKGVDSTLKIQPAKLEDSAVYLCASSFVGVGGREQFFGPGTRLTVL.

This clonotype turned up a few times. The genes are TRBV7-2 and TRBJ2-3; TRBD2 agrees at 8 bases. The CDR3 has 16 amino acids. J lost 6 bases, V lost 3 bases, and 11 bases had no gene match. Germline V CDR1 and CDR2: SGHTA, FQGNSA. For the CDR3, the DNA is TGTGCCAGCAGCTTGCGATTAGCGGGGATTTCGGATACGCAGTATTTT. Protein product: CASSLRLAGISDTQYF.

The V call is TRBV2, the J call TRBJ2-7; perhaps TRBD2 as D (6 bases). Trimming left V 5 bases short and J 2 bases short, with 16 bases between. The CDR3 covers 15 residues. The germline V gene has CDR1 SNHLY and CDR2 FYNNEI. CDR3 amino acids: CASSTQAGRTYEQYF. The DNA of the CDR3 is TGTGCCAGCAGTACTCAAGCGGGCCGGACCTACGAGCAGTACTTC.

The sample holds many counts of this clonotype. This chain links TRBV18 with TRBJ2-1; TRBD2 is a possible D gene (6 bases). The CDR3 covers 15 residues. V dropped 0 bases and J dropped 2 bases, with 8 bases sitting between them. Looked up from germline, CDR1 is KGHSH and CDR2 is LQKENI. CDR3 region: CASSPPGGAYNEQFF. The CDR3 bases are TGTGCCAGCTCACCACCGGGCGGGGCCTACAATGAGCAGTTCTTC.

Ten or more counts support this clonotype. The CDR3 DNA sequence: TGCAGCGTTGGGCGGAGCTCCTACGAGCAGTACTTC. It yields the protein CSVGRSSYEQYF. This rearrangement joins TRBV29-1 to TRBJ2-7; D remains unclear. V lost 4 bases, J lost 0 bases, and 7 bases lay in between. This CDR3 is built from 12 residues. CDR1 is SQVTM, CDR2 ANQGSEA, per germline.

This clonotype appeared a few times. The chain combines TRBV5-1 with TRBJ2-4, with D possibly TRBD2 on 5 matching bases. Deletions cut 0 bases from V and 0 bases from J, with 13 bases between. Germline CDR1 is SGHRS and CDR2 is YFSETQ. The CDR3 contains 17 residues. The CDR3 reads CASSLGTEVSAKNIQYF. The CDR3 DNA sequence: TGCGCCAGCAGCTTGGGCACGGAGGTTTCAGCCAAAAACATTCAGTACTTC.